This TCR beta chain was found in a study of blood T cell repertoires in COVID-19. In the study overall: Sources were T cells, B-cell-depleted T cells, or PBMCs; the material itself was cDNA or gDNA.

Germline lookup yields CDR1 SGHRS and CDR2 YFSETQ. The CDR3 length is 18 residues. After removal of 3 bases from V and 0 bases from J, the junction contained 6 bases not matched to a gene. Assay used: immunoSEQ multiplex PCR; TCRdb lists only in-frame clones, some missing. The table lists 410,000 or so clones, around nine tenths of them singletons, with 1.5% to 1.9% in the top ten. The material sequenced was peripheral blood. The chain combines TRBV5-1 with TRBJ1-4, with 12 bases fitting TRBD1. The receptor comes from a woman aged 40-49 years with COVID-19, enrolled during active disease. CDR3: CASSYGGQGAATNEKLFF. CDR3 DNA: TGCGCCAGCAGCTACGGGGGACAGGGGGCGGCAACTAATGAAAAACTGTTTTTT.